These 15 T cell receptor beta chains came from one sample sequenced in a study of cytomegalovirus exposure and HLA in healthy donors. Primers: 60 Vbeta forward and 13 Jbeta reverse. Only in-frame clones appear in the TCRdb table, and some are missing; sequencing was by immunoSEQ multiplex PCR. The sample has approximately 180,000 clones, roughly 84% seen once. Sequenced input: PBMCs. These receptors were taken from a girl less than two years old in good health and CMV-seronegative.

CDR3 loop: CASSTTGIHYEQYF. As DNA, the CDR3 is TGTGCCAGCAGCACGACCGGGATACACTACGAGCAGTACTTC. The genes are TRBV9 and TRBJ2-7; weak D call: TRBD2 (5 bases). This CDR3 comprises 14 residues. V lost 4 bases and J lost 3, with 14 bases in between. Looked up from germline, CDR1 is SGDLS and CDR2 is YYNGEE.

The V call is TRBV4-3, the J call TRBJ2-2; 7 bases map to TRBD1. The CDR3 has 16 amino acids. V gave up 3 bases and J gave up 4 bases; unmatched junction bases: 8. Looked up from germline, CDR1 is LGHNA and CDR2 is YSLEER. CDR3 residues: CASSHHWTGATGELFF. The CDR3 nucleotides are TGCGCCAGCAGCCATCATTGGACAGGAGCCACCGGGGAGCTGTTTTTT.

The chain uses TRBV15 and TRBJ2-7; TRBD2 matches 9 bases. Germline trimming cut 1 base from V and 2 bases from J; bases unmatched to any gene: 3. The CDR3 spans 15 residues. CDR1 is LNHNV and CDR2 is YYDKDF in the germline V gene (reference sequence). The CDR3 loop reads CATSRGLAGTYEQYF. The CDR3 nucleotides read TGTGCCACCAGCAGAGGCCTAGCGGGGACCTACGAGCAGTACTTC.

This chain uses TRBV6-1 with TRBJ2-5, with a weak D call TRBD1 (5 bases). Germline V lookup: CDR1 MNHNS, CDR2 SASEGT. The CDR3 has 13 residues. V was clipped by 7 bases and J by 3 bases, with 12 bases between them. The CDR3 loop reads CASKWGGEETQYF. The CDR3 region has the DNA TGTGCCAGCAAGTGGGGCGGAGAAGAGACCCAGTACTTC.

The genes are TRBV23-1 and TRBJ1-5, with a possible D match to TRBD1 (6 bases). TRBV23-1 is recorded as an ORF, its role being uncertain. The CDR3 runs to 13 residues. V lost 11 bases, J lost 3 bases, and 14 bases lay in between. The CDR3 sequence is CAGLDRYNQPQHF. The CDR3 nucleotides read TGCGCCGGGTTAGACAGGTACAATCAGCCCCAGCATTTT.

V is TRBV21-1 and J is TRBJ2-2; the D call TRBD1 from the table was never checked on the DNA. TRBV21-1 is given as a pseudogene. The CDR3 has 12 amino acids. The CDR3 here is CASSNQTGELFF. The DNA of the CDR3 is TGTGCCAGCAGCAACCAAACCGGGGAGCTGTTTTTT.

This chain uses TRBV5-1 with TRBJ1-1, with D unclear. This CDR3 is built from 14 residues. Germline V gene lookup returns CDR1 SGHRS and CDR2 YFSETQ. V shed 3 bases and J shed 5 bases, with 14 bases lying between them. CDR3 region: CASSWRGVGTEAFF. The CDR3 coding sequence is TGCGCCAGCAGCTGGCGGGGAGTAGGGACTGAAGCTTTCTTT.

As to this clone: This CDR3 is also generated by other DNA sequences in the sample. The rearrangement uses TRBV7-3 and TRBJ2-3; D gene ambiguous. The length of the CDR3 is 19 residues. V was clipped by 0 bases and J by 0 bases, with 19 bases between them. Germline V CDR1 and CDR2: SGHTA, FQGTGA. CDR3 sequence: CASSLTSSQSLLSTDTQYF. CDR3 nucleotides: TGTGCCAGCAGCTTAACTTCTAGTCAATCCCTTCTTAGCACAGATACGCAGTATTTT.

The chain links TRBV4-2 to TRBJ2-5; 9 bases align to TRBD1. V trimming: 6 bases; J trimming: 5 bases; junction bases outside the gene matches: 7. Per germline, CDR1 LGHNA and CDR2 YNFKEQ. The CDR3 runs to 14 residues. The CDR3 region is CASSQTGGGETQYF. As DNA, the CDR3 is TGTGCCAGCAGTCAGACAGGGGGTGGGGAGACCCAGTACTTC.

The chain uses TRBV5-1 and TRBJ2-7, with D tentatively TRBD2 (6 bases). Germline CDR1 reads SGHRS; CDR2 reads YFSETQ. This CDR3 comprises 14 residues. The V end lost 0 bases, the J end lost 3 bases, and 10 bases lay between the germline ends. Here the CDR3 DNA reads TGCGCCAGCAGCTTGGGACTAGGAAACTACGAGCAGTACTTC. Translation gives CASSLGLGNYEQYF.

This chain connects TRBV29-1 to TRBJ2-1; D is perhaps TRBD1 (5 bases). V shed 7 bases and J shed 6 bases, with 19 bases lying between them. CDR1 is SQVTM and CDR2 is ANQGSEA in the germline V gene. The CDR3 totals 14 residues. The CDR3 region is CSEEANLDSNEQFF. CDR3 sequence (DNA): TGCAGCGAGGAAGCGAACCTCGACAGCAATGAGCAGTTCTTC.

The chain recombines TRBV4-1 with TRBJ2-7; perhaps TRBD2 as D (5 bases). The germline V gene encodes CDR1 MGHRA and CDR2 YSYEKL. V was clipped by 0 bases and J by 6 bases, with 15 bases between them. CDR3 length equals 15 residues. Here the CDR3 DNA reads TGCGCCAGCAGCCAAGATGCCGGACCAGGACTCGAGCAGTACTTC. Translating gives CASSQDAGPGLEQYF.

This clone was recorded once. The chain uses TRBV30 and TRBJ1-2; the D gene is possibly TRBD1 (6 bases). Germline lookup yields CDR1 GTSNPN and CDR2 SVGIG (reference sequence). Trimming removed 1 base at V and 8 bases at J, with 11 bases between. The CDR3 is 12 residues long. CDR3 nucleotides: TGTGCCTGGAGTGGAAACAGGGAGGGCTACACCTTC. Protein sequence: CAWSGNREGYTF.

This sequence joins TRBV30 and TRBJ2-7; unclear D gene. Germline V gene sequence: CDR1 GTSNPN, CDR2 SVGIG (reference sequence). The CDR3 contains 13 residues. Trimming cost V 4 bases and J 4 bases, with 14 bases left between them. The CDR3 region has the DNA TGTGCCTGGACCAGAGGATCGGCGTACGAGCAGTACTTC. As protein: CAWTRGSAYEQYF.

This clone was observed once. At one end the junction does not follow the germline gene, possibly because of a read error. The chain recombines TRBV7-9 with TRBJ2-7; D may be TRBD2 (5 bases). Germline lookup yields CDR1 SEHNR and CDR2 FQNEAQ (reference sequence). CDR3 length: 12 residues. This CDR3 reads CSSRRDSYEQYF. The CDR3 region has the DNA TGTTCCAGCAGACGGGACTCCTACGAGCAGTACTTC.